The table lists the clone carrying this TCR beta chain with many counts. Germline V gene lookup returns CDR1 SGHAT and CDR2 FQNNGV. J gave up 5 bases and V 5 bases, and 14 bases lay outside the gene matches. The CDR3 length is 17 residues. This sample stems from a study of breast tumors, draining lymph nodes, adjacent tissues. In TCRdb, the multiplex PCR reads were re-called with MiXCR into one record per CDR3 protein. The sample has about 150,000 distinct CDR3 sequences, approximately 32% seen once; the top ten hold about 2.5%. Breast cancer patients provided tissue from their axillary draining lymph nodes.

Sequencing was carried out using axillary lymph node tissue. The clonotype comes from a female donor with breast cancer. Some clones in this sample may be carry-over from other donors' samples. The chain is built from TRBV11-2 and TRBJ2-5, with 10 bases that match TRBD2. CDR3 in DNA: TGTGCCAGCAGCCGAGCAGGAGCGGGGGGGCCTAGGGAGACCCAGTACTTC. Its translation: CASSRAGAGGPRETQYF.